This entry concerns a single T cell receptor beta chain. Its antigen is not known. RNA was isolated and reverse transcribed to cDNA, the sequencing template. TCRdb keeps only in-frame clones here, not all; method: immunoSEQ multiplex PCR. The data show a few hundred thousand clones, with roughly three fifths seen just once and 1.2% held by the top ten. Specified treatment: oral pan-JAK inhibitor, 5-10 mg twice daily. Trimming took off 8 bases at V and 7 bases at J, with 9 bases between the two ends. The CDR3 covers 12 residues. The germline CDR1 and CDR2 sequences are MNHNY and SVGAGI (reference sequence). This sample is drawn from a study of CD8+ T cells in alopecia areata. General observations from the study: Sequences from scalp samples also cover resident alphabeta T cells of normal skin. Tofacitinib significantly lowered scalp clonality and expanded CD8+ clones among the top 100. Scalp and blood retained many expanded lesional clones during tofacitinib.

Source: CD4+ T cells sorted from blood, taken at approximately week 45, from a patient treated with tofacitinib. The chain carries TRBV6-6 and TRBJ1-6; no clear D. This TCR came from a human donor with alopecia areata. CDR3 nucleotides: TGTGCCAGCGCGCTGGGGAATTCACCCCTCCACTTT. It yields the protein CASALGNSPLHF.